This T cell receptor beta chain is from a study of T cells in localized non-small cell lung cancer. General study findings and limits: For the top 100 tumor clones, a median roughly 56 also appeared in adjacent lung. The study found T cell clonality highest in uninvolved adjacent lung, above tumor.

The method was immunoSEQ multiplex PCR; TCRdb's version includes in-frame clones alone and lacks a portion of them. The sample consists of some 39,000 clones, 75% to 90% of them appearing once. The table lists this clone with a few counts. The antigen remains undetermined. V lost 3 bases and J 8 bases, leaving 7 bases between the germline ends. This CDR3 has 11 amino acids. The germline gives CDR1 MDHEN, CDR2 SYDVKM. This clonotype was obtained from a male donor aged 60 or over with stage II lung adenocarcinoma. V and J are TRBV28 and TRBJ1-1, with unresolved D. The specimen comprised peripheral blood mononuclear cells, sampled before any cancer treatment. CDR3 coding DNA: TGTGCCAGCAGTTTTCAACAGGAAGCTTTCTTT. This gives the protein CASSFQQEAFF. Full variable domain (rest looked up from reference TRBV28 and TRBJ1-1): DVKVTQSSRYLVKRTGEKVFLECVQDMDHENMFWYRQDPGLGLRLIYFSYDVKMKEKGDIPEGYSVSREKKERFSLILESASTNQTSMYLCASSFQQEAFFGQGTRLTVV.